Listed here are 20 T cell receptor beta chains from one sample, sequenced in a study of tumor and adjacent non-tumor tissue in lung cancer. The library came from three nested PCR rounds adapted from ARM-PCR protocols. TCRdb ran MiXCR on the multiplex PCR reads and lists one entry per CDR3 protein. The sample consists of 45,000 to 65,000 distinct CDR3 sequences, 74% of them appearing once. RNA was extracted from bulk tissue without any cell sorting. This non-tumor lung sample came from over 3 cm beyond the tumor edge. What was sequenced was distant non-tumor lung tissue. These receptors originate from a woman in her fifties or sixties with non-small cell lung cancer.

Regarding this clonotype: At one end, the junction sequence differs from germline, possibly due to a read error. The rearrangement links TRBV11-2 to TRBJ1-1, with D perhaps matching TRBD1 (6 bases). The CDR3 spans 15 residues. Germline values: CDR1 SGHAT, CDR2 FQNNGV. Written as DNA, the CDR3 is TGTACCAGTAGCTTAGATCCCTCAGGGGTAACTGAAGCTTTCTTT. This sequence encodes CTSSLDPSGVTEAFF.

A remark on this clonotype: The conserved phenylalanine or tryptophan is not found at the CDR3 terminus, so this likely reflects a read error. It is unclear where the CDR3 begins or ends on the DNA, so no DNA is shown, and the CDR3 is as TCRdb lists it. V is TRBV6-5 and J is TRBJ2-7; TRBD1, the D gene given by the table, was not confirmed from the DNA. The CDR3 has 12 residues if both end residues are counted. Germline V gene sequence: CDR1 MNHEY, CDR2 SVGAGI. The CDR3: CASKSGAGREFI.

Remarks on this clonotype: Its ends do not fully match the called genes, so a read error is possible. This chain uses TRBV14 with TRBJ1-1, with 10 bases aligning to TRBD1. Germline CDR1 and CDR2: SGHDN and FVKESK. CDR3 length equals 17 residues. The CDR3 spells CDSSQDLGTGVITEAFF. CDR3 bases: TGTGACAGCAGCCAAGACTTAGGGACAGGGGTGATCACTGAAGCTTTCTTT.

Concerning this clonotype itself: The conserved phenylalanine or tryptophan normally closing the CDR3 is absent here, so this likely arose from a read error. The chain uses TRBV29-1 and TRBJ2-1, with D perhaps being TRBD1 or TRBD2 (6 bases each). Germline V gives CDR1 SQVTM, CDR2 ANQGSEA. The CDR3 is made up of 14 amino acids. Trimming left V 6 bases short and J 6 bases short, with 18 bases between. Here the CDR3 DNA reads TGCAGCGTAGGTTCAGGCGGAGGGGGCAATGAGCAGTTCCTC. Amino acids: CSVGSGGGGNEQFL.

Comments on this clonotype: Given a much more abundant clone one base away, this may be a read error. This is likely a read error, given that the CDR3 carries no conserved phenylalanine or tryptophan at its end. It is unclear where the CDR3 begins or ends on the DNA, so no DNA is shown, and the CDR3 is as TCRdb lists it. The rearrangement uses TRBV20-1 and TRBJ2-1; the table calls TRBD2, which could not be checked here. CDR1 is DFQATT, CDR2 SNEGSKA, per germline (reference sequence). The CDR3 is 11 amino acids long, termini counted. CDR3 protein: CSAPSGSLEFL.

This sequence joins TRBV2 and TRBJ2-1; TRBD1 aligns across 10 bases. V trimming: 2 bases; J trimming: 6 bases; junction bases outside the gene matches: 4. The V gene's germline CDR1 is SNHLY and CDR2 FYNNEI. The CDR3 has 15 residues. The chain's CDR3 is CASSEQTGGRNEQFF. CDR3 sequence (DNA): TGTGCCAGCAGTGAACAGACAGGGGGCCGCAATGAGCAGTTCTTC.

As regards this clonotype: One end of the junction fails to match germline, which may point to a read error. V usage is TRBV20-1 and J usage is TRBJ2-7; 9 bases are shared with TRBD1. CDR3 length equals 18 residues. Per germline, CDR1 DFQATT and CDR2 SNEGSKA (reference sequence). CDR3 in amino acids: CNARDKTGTGFFSYEQYF. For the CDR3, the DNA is TGCAATGCTAGAGATAAAACCGGGACAGGGTTTTTTAGCTACGAGCAGTACTTC.

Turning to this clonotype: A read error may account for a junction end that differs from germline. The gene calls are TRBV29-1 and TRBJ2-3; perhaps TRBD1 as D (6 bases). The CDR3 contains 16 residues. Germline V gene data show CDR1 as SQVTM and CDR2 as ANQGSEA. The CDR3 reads CGVEGGPSSSTDRQYF. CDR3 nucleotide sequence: TGCGGCGTTGAAGGGGGTCCCTCTTCTAGCACAGATAGGCAGTATTTT.

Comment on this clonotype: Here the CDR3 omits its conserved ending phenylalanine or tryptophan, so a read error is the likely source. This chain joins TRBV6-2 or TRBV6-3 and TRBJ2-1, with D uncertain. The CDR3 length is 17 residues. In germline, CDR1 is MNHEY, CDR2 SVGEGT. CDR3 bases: TGTGTCAGCAGTTACGATGACGTCAGACAATGGAACAATGAGCAGTTCTCC. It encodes CVSSYDDVRQWNNEQFS.

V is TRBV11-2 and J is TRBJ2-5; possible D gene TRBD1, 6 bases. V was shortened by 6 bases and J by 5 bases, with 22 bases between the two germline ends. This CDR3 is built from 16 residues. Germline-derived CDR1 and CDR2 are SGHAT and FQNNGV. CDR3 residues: CASRPAGGFGSETQYF. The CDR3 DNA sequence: TGTGCCAGCAGACCAGCTGGGGGCTTCGGTTCGGAGACCCAGTACTTC.

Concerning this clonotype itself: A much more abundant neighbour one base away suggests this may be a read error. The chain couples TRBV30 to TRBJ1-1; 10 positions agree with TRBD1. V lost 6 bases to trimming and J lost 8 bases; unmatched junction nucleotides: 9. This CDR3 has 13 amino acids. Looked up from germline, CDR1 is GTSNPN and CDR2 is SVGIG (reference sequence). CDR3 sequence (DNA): TGTGCCTGCAGAACGACAGGGGGCGCCGAAGCTTTCTTT. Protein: CACRTTGGAEAFF.

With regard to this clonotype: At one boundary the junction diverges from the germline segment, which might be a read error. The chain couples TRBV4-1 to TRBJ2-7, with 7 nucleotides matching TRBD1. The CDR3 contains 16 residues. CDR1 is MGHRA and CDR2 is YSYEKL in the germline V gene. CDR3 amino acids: CASSTTGQRSSCEQYF. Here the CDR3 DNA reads TGTGCCAGCAGCACCACGGGACAGCGAAGCTCCTGCGAGCAGTACTTC.

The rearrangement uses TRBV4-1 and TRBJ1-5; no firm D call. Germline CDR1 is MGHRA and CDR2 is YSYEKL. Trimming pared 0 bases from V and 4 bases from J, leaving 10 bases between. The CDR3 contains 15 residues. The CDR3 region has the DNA TGCGCCAGCAGCCAAGATCGGTATAGTAATCAGCCCCAGCATTTT. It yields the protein CASSQDRYSNQPQHF.

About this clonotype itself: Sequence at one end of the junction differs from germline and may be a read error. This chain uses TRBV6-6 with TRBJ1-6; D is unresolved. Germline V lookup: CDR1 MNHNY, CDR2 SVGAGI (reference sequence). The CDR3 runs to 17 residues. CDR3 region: CTSSFDEENSYNSPLHF. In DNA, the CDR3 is TGTACCAGCAGTTTTGATGAAGAGAACTCCTATAATTCACCCCTCCACTTC.

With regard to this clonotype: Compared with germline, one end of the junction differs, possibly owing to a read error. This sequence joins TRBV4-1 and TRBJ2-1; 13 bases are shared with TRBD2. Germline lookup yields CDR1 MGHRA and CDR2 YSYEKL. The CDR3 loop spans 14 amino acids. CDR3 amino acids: CASSLTGLAGTRFF. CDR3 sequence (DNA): TGCGCCAGTAGCCTTACGGGACTAGCGGGGACCAGGTTCTTC.

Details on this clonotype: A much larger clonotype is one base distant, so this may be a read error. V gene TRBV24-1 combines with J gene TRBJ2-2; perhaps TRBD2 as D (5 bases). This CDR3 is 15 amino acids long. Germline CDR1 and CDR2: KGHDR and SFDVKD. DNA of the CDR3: TGTGCCACCAGTGATCTCACGCGAACAGCCGGGGAGCTGTATTTT. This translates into CATSDLTRTAGELYF.

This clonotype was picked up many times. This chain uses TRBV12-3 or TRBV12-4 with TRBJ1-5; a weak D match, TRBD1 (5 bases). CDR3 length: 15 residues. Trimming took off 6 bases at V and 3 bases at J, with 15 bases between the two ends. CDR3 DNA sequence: TGTGCCAGCAGAAAACAGGCTAGTCCCAATCAGCCCCAGCATTTT. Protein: CASRKQASPNQPQHF.

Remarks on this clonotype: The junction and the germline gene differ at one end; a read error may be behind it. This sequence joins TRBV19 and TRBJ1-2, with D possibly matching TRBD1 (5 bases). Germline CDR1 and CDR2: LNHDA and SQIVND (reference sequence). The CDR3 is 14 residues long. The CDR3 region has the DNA TGTGACAGTAGTGCCTCCGGGACCGCTTATGGCCACACCTTC. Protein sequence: CDSSASGTAYGHTF.

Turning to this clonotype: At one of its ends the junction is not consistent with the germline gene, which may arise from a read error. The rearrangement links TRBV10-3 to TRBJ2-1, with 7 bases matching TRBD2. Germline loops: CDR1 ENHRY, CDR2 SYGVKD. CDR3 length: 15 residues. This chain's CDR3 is CAISETSDSRNEQFF. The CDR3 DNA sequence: TGTGCCATCAGTGAAACTAGCGACTCGCGGAATGAGCAATTCTTC.

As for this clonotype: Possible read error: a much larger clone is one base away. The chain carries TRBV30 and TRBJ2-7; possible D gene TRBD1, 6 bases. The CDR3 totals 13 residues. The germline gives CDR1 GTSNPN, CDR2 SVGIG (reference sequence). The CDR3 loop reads CAWRPQGAYEHYF. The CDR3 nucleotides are TGTGCCTGGAGGCCACAGGGTGCCTACGAGCACTACTTC.